This T cell receptor beta chain derives from a study of T cell changes during pregnancy in multiple sclerosis. CDR3 size: 17 residues. V shed 1 base, J shed 8 bases, and the junction held 10 bases outside the gene matches. The germline gives CDR1 SGHRS, CDR2 YFSETQ. The table came from immunoSEQ multiplex PCR; TCRdb's copy has only in-frame clones and leaves some out. The table has around 83,000 clones, 85% to 95% seen once; the top ten hold 0.45% to 0.6%. The source material was CD4+ T cells from peripheral blood mononuclear cells, sampled in the second trimester of pregnancy. This sequence originates from a female donor with multiple sclerosis, enrolled in a pregnancy study. This sequence joins TRBV5-1 and TRBJ2-1, with 12 nucleotides matching TRBD2. As DNA, the CDR3 is TGCGCCAGCAGCTTGACTATGACTAGCGGGAGAATTCATGAGCAGTTCTTC. Translating it yields CASSLTMTSGRIHEQFF.